Sequencing of this T cell receptor (beta chain) was carried out in a study of identical twins. As regards this clonotype: Its antigen remains unknown.

Germline V gives CDR1 MNHEY, CDR2 SVGAGI. V lost 2 bases and J 3 bases, leaving 11 bases between the germline ends. The length of the CDR3 is 14 residues. General study findings and limits: Within monozygotic twins, out-of-frame TCR alpha sharing was underestimated by the models. Beta out-of-frame twin sharing showed a weaker excess.

MiXCR was run by TCRdb on the 5' RACE reads, yielding one entry per CDR3 protein. The sample yields approximately 230,000 distinct CDR3 sequences, approximately 7.1% seen once. These data were also filed under a second study, of T cells expressing NK-cell markers. This second study notes: From sorted CD3+CD56+NKG2C+, CD3+CD56+NKG2C- and CD3+CD56-NKG2C+ T cells came the TCR beta repertoires. Eight donors were sequenced, seven testing HCMV-seropositive and one testing seronegative.

Sequenced sample: CD8+ T cells sorted from blood. This chain uses TRBV6-5 with TRBJ2-7; weak D call: TRBD2 (5 bases). The TCR was taken from a woman between 18 and 29 years old in good health. The CDR3 bases are TGTGCCAGCAGTTACGGGATCGACTACTACGAGCAGTACTTC. Translating gives CASSYGIDYYEQYF.